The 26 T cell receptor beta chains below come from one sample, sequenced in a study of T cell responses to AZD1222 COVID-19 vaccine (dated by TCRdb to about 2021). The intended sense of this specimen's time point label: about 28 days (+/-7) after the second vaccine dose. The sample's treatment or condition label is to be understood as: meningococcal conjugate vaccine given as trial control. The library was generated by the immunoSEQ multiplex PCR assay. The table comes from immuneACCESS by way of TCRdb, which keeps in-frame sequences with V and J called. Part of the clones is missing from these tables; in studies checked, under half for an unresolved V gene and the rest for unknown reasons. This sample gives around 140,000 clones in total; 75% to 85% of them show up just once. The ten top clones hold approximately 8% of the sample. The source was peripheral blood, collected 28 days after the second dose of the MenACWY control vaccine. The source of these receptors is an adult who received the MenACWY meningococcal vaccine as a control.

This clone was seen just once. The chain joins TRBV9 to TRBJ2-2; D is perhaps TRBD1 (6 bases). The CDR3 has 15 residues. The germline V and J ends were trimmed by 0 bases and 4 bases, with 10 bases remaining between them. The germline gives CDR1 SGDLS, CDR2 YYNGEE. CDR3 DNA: TGTGCCAGCAGCGTAGGAACAGGGAGCACCGGGGAGCTGTTTTTT. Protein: CASSVGTGSTGELFF. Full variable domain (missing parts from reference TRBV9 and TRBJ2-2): DSGVTQTPKHLITATGQRVTLRCSPRSGDLSVYWYQQSLDQGLQFLIQYYNGEERAKGNILERFSAQQFPDLHSELNLSSLELGDSALYFCASSVGTGSTGELFFGEGSRLTVL.

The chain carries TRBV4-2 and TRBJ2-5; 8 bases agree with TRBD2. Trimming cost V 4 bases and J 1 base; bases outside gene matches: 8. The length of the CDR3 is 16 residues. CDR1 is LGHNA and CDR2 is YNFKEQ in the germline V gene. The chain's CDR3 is CASSPLGGGTQETQYF. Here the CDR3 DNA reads TGTGCCAGCAGCCCTTTGGGCGGGGGGACCCAAGAGACCCAGTACTTC.

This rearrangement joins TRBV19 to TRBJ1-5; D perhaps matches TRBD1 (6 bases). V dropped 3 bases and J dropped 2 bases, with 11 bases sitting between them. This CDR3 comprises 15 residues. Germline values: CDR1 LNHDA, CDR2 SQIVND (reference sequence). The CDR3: CASSIRRGGNQPQHF. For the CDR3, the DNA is TGTGCCAGTAGTATCCGCAGGGGAGGCAATCAGCCCCAGCATTTT. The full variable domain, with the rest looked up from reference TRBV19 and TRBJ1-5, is DGGITQSPKYLFRKEGQNVTLSCEQNLNHDAMYWYRQDPGQGLRLIYYSQIVNDFQKGDIAEGYSVSREKKESFPLTVTSAQKNPTAFYLCASSIRRGGNQPQHFGDGTRLSIL.

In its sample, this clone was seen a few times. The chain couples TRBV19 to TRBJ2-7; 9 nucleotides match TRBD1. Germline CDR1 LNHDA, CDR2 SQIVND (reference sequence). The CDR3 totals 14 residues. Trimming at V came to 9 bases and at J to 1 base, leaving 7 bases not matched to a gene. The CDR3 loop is CASQPGQGSYEQYF. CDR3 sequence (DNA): TGTGCCAGCCAACCGGGACAGGGATCCTACGAGCAGTACTTC.

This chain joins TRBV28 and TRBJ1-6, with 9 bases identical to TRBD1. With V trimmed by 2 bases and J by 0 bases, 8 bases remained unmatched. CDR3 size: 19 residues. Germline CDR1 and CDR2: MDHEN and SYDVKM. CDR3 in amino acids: CASSLATGGMSSYNSPLHF. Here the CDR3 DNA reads TGTGCCAGCAGTTTAGCGACAGGGGGGATGAGCTCCTATAATTCACCCCTCCACTTT.

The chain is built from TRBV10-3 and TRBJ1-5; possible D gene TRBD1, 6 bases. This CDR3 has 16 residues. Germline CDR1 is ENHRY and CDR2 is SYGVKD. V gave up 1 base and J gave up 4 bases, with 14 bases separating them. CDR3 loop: CAISELGVGGNQPQHF. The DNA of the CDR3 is TGTGCCATCAGTGAGTTGGGGGTAGGGGGGAATCAGCCCCAGCATTTT.

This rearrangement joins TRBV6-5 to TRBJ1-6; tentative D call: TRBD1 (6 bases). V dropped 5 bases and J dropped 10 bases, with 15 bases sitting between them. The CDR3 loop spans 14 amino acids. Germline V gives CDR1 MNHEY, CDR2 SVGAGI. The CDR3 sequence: CASSPDRRESPLHF. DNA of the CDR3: TGTGCCAGCAGTCCCGACAGGCGAGAATCACCCCTCCACTTT.

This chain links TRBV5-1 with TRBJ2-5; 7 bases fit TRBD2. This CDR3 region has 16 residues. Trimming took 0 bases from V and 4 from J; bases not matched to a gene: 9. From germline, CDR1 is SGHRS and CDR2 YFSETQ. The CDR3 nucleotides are TGCGCCAGCAGCTTGGCCTTGGGGGGGTGGCGAGAGACCCAGTACTTC. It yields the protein CASSLALGGWRETQYF.

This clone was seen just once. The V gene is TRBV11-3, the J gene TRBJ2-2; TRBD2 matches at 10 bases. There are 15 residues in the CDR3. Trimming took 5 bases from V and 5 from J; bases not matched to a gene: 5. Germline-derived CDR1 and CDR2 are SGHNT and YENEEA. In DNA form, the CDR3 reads TGTGCCAGCAGCCCAACTAGCGGGGTTACCGGGGAGCTGTTTTTT. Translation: CASSPTSGVTGELFF. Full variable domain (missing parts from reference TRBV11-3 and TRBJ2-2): EAGVVQSPRYKIIEKKQPVAFWCNPISGHNTLYWYLQNLGQGPELLIRYENEEAVDDSQLPKDRFSAERLKGVDSTLKIQPAELGDSAVYLCASSPTSGVTGELFFGEGSRLTVL.

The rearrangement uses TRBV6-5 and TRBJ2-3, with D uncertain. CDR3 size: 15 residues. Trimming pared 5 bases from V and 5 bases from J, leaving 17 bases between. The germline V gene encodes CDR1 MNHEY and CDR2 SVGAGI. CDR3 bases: TGTGCCAGCAGTCCCCGACTCGATCCCTTAGATACGCAGTATTTT. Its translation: CASSPRLDPLDTQYF.

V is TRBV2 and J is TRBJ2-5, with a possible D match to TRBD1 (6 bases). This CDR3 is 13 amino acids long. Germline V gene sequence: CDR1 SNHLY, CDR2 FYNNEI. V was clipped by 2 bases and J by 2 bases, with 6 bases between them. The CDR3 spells CASSERGQETQYF. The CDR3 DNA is TGTGCCAGCAGTGAAAGGGGGCAAGAGACCCAGTACTTC.

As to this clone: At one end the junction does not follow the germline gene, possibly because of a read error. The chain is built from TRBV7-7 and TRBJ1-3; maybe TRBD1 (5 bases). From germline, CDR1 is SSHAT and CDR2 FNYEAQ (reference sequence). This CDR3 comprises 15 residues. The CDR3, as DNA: TGTGCTAGCAGCCCCGACAGCCTCTCTGGAAACACCATATATTTT. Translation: CASSPDSLSGNTIYF.

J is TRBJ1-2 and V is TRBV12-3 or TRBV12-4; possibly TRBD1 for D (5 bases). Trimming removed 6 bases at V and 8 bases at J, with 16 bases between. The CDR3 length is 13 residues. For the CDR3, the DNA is TGTGCCAGCAGCCCGGTCAGGGCTAACGGCTACACCTTC. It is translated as CASSPVRANGYTF.

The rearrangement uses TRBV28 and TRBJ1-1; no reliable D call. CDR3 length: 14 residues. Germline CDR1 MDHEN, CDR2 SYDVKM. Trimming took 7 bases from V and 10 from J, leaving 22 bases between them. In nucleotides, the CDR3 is TGTGCCAGCACTACCAGTGGAGTGGGCAGGTTAGCTTTCTTT. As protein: CASTTSGVGRLAFF.

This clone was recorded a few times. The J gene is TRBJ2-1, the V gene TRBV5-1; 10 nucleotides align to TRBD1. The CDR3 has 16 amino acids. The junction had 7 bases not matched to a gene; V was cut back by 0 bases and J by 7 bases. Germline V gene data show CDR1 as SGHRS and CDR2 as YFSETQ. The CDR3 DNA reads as TGCGCCAGCAGCTTGGAGGGACAGGGGTTAATGAATGAGCAGTTCTTC. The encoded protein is CASSLEGQGLMNEQFF.

The CDR3 bases are TGTGCCAGCAGCTTAAATTCCTGGGGCGAGCAGTACTTC. Translating it yields CASSLNSWGEQYF. This chain connects TRBV7-3 to TRBJ2-7; no clear D. V lost 1 base, J lost 6 bases, and 10 bases lay in between. This CDR3 is 13 amino acids long. Germline V gene data show CDR1 as SGHTA and CDR2 as FQGTGA.

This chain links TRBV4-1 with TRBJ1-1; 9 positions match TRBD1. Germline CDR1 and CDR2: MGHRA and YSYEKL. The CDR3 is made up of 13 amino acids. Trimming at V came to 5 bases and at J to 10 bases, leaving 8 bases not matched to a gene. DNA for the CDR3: TGCGCCAGCAGCACCTCCGGGACAGGGAGAGCTTTCTTT. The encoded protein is CASSTSGTGRAFF.

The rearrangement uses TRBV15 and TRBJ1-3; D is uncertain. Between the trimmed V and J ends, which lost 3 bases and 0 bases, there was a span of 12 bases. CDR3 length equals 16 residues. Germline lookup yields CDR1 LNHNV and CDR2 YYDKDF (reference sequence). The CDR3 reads CATSSSDTSSGNTIYF. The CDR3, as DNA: TGTGCCACCAGCAGCTCAGACACGAGCTCTGGAAACACCATATATTTT.

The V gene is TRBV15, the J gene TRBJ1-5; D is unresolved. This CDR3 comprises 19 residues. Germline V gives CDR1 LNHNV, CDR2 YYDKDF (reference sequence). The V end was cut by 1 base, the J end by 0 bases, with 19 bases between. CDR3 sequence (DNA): TGTGCCACCAGCAGAGTACCCGGGGAGGGCCGGGATAGCAATCAGCCCCAGCATTTT. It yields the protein CATSRVPGEGRDSNQPQHF.

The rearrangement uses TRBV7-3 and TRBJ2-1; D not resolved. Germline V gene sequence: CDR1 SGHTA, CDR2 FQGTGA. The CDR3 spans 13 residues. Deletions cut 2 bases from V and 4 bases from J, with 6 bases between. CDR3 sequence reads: CASSLLGYNEQFF. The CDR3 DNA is TGTGCCAGCAGCTTATTAGGGTACAATGAGCAGTTCTTC.

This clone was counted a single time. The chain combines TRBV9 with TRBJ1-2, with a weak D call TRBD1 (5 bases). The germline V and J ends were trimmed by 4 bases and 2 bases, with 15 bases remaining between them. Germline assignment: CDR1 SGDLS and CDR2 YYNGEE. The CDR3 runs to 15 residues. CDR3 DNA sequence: TGTGCCAGCAGCCCCACTGGGGGAGCCAACTATGGCTACACCTTC. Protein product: CASSPTGGANYGYTF.

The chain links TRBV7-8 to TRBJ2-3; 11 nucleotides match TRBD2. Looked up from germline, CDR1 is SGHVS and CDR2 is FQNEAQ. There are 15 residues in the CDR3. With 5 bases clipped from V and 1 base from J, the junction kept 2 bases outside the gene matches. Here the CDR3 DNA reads TGTGCCAGCAGCCGGGGACTAGCGGGCACAGATACGCAGTATTTT. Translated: CASSRGLAGTDTQYF.

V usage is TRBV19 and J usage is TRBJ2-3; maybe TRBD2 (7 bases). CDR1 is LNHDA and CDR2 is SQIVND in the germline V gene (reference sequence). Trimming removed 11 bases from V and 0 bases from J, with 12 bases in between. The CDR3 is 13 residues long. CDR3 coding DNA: TGTGCCGCCCGGGGGGCTAGCACAGATACGCAGTATTTT. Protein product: CAARGASTDTQYF. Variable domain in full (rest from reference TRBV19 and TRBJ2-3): DGGITQSPKYLFRKEGQNVTLSCEQNLNHDAMYWYRQDPGQGLRLIYYSQIVNDFQKGDIAEGYSVSREKKESFPLTVTSAQKNPTAFYLCAARGASTDTQYFGPGTRLTVL.

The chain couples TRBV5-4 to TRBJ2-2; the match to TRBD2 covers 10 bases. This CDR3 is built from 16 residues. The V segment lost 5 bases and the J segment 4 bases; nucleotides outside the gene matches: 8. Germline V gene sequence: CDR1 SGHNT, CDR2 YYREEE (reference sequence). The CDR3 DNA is TGTGCCAGCAGTACCCCTAGCGGGAGTCTCACCGGGGAGCTGTTTTTT. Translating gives CASSTPSGSLTGELFF.

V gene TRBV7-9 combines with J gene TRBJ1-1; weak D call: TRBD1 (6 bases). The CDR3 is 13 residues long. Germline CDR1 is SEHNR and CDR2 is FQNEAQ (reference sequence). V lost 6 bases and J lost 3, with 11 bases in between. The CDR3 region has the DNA TGTGCCAGCAGTTCCACAGGGTACACTGAAGCTTTCTTT. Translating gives CASSSTGYTEAFF.

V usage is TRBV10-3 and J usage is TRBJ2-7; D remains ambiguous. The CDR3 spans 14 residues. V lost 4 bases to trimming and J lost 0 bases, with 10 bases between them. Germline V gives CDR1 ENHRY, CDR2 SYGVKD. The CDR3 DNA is TGTGCCATCAGTGCCGAGATTAGCTCCTACGAGCAGTACGTC. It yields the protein CAISAEISSYEQYV.